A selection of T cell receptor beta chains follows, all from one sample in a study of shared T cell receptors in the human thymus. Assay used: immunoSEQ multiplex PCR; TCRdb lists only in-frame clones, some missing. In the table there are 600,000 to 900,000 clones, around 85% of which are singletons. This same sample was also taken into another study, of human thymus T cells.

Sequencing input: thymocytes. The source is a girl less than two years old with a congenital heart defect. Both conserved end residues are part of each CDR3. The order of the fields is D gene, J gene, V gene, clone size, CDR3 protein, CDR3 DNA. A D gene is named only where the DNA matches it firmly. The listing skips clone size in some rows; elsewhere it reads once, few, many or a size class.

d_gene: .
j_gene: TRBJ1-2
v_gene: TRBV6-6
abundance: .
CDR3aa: CATPQGPHGYTF
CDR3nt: TGTGCCACGCCACAGGGCCCACATGGCTACACCTTC

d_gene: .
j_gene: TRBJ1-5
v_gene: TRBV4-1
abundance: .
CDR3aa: CASSQADSNSNQPQHF
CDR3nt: TGCGCCAGCAGCCAGGCGGACAGTAATAGCAATCAGCCCCAGCATTTT

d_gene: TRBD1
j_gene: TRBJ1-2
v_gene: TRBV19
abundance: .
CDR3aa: CASSKGLGQGNYGYTF
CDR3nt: TGTGCCAGTAGTAAGGGTTTGGGACAGGGCAACTATGGCTACACCTTC

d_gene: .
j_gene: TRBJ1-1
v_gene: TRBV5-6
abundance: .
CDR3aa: CASSLSASRDRRNTEAFF
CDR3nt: TGTGCCAGCAGCTTGTCCGCTTCCAGAGACAGGAGGAACACTGAAGCTTTCTTT

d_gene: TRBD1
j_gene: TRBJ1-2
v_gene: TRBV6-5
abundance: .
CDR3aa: CASSYSGAGGVGGYTF
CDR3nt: TGTGCCAGCAGTTACTCAGGGGCAGGGGGCGTGGGTGGCTACACCTTC

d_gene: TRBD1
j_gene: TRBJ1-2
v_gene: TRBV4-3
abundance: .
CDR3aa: CASSQDGNRGDGYTF
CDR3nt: TGCGCCAGCAGCCAAGACGGTAACAGGGGCGATGGCTACACCTTC

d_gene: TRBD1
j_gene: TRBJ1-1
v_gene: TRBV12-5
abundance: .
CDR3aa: CASGLVRGQGVAFF
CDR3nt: TGTGCTAGTGGTTTGGTACGTGGACAGGGGGTCGCTTTCTTT

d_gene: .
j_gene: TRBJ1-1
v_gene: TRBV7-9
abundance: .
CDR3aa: CASGGLEAFF
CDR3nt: TGTGCCTCTGGGGGGTTGGAAGCTTTCTTT

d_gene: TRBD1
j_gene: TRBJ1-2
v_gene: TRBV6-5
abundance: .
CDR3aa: CASSLSPGQGASGYTF
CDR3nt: TGTGCCAGCAGTTTATCTCCGGGACAGGGGGCGAGTGGCTACACCTTC

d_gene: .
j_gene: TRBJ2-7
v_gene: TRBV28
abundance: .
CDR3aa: CASTYAYGGYEQYF
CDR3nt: TGTGCCAGCACATACGCTTACGGGGGCTACGAGCAGTACTTC

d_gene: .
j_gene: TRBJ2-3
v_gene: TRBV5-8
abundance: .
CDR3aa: CASWYTKDTTDTQYF
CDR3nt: TGTGCCAGCTGGTATACGAAGGACACTACGGATACGCAGTATTTT

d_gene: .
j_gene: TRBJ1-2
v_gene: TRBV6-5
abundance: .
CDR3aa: CASSYKGQGDGYTF
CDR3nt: TGTGCCAGCAGTTATAAGGGGCAAGGGGATGGCTACACCTTC

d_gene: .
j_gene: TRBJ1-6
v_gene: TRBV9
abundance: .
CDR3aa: CASSVDGREDSYNSPLHF
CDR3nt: TGTGCCAGCAGCGTAGATGGGCGGGAGGACTCCTATAATTCACCCCTCCACTTT

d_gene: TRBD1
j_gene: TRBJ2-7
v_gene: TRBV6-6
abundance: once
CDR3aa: CASSYVNRGNEQYF
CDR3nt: TGTGCCAGCAGTTACGTGAACAGGGGCAACGAGCAGTACTTC

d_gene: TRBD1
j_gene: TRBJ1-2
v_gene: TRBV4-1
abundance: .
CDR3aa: CASRDKGTVVDYGYTF
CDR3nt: TGCGCCAGCAGGGATAAAGGGACAGTCGTCGATTATGGCTACACCTTC

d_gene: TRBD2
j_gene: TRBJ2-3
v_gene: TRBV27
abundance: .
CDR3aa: CASSPPLAGGAHTQYF
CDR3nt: TGTGCCAGCAGTCCCCCTTTAGCGGGGGGGGCACATACGCAGTATTTT

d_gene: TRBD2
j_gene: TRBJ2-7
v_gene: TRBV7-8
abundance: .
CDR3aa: CASSLGGDPGTSGFYEQYF
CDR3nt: TGTGCCAGCAGCTTAGGGGGGGACCCCGGGACTAGCGGGTTCTACGAGCAGTACTTC

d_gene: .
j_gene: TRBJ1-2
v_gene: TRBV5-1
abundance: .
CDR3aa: CASSLDLWGGDNYGYTF
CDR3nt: TGCGCCAGCAGCTTGGACCTTTGGGGAGGGGACAACTATGGCTACACCTTC

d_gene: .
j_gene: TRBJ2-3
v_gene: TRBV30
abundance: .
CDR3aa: CAWSKIVSHATDTQYF
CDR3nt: TGTGCCTGGAGCAAGATAGTGTCTCATGCCACAGATACGCAGTATTTT

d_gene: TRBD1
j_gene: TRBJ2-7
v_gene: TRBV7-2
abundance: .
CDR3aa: CASTLGRGSENEQYF
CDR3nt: TGTGCCAGCACCTTAGGCAGGGGGAGTGAAAACGAGCAGTACTTC

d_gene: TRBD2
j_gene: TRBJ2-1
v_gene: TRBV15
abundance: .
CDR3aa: CATSRDYKTSGGWNEQFF
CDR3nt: TGTGCCACCAGCAGAGATTACAAGACTAGCGGGGGGTGGAATGAGCAGTTCTTC

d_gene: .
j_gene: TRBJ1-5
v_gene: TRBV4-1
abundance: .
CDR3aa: CASSQGGAGNQPQHF
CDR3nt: TGCGCCAGCAGCCAAGGTGGGGCCGGGAATCAGCCCCAGCATTTT

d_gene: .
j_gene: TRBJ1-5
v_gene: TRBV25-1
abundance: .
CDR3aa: CASSGGGHDSNQPQHF
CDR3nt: TGTGCCAGCAGCGGGGGGGGTCATGATAGCAATCAGCCCCAGCATTTT

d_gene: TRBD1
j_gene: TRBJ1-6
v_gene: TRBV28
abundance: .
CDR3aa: CASRQGGQGARNSPLHF
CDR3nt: TGTGCCAGCAGGCAAGGGGGACAGGGGGCGAGAAATTCACCCCTCCACTTT

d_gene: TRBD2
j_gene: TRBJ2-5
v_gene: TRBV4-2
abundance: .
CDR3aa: CASSQVTNLAGGREETQYF
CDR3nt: TGTGCCAGCAGCCAAGTAACAAACCTAGCGGGGGGGCGTGAAGAGACCCAGTACTTC

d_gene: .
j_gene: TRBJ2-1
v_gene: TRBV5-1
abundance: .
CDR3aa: CASSHRYGIPGSEQFF
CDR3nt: TGCGCCAGCAGCCACCGTTACGGAATCCCGGGTAGTGAGCAGTTCTTC

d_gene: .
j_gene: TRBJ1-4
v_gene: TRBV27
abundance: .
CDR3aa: CASSLWDRDKSTNEKLFF
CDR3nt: TGTGCCAGCAGTTTATGGGACCGGGACAAATCAACTAATGAAAAACTGTTTTTT

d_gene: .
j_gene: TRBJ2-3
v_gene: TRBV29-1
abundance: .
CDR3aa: CSAKGHSPDTQYF
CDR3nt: TGCAGCGCTAAAGGACATTCTCCAGATACGCAGTATTTT

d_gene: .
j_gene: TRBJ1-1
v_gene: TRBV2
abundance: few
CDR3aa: CAWGRGTEAFF
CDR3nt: TGTGCCTGGGGAAGGGGCACTGAAGCTTTCTTT

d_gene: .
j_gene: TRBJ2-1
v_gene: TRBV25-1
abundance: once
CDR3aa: CASSTGVWYNEQFF
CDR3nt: TGTGCCAGCAGTACCGGGGTTTGGTACAATGAGCAGTTCTTC

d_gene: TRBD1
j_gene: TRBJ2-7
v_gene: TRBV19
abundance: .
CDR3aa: CASSSRTGRGPYEQYF
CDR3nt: TGTGCCAGTAGTTCCCGGACAGGTCGGGGCCCCTACGAGCAGTACTTC

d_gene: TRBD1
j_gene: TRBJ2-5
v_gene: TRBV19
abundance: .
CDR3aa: CASSMVGQLEETQYF
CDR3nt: TGTGCCAGTAGTATGGTGGGACAGCTCGAAGAGACCCAGTACTTC

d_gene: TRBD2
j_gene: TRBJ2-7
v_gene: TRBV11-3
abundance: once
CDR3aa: CASSSRDSGDYEQYF
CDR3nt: TGTGCCAGCAGCTCCCGGGATAGCGGGGATTACGAGCAGTACTTC

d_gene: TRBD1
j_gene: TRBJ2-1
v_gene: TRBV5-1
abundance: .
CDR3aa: CASSRETGASTYNEQFF
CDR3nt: TGCGCCAGCAGCAGAGAGACAGGGGCGTCGACCTACAATGAGCAGTTCTTC

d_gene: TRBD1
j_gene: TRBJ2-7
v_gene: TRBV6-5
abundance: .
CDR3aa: CASSDRGCSYEQYF
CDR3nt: TGTGCCAGCAGCGACAGGGGGTGCTCCTACGAGCAGTACTTC

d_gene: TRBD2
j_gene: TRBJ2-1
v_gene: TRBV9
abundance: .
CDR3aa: CASSASSGGAYEQFF
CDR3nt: TGTGCCAGCAGCGCCTCTAGCGGGGGGGCCTATGAGCAGTTCTTC

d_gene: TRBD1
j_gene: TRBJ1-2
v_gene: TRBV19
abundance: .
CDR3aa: CASSIKGTGHLRDNYGYTF
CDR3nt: TGTGCCAGTAGTATTAAAGGGACAGGACATCTTCGGGATAACTATGGCTACACCTTC

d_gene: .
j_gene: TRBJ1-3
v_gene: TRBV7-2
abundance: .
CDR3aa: CASSLALAGVSGNTIYF
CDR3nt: TGTGCCAGCAGCTTAGCGTTGGCGGGGGTCTCTGGAAACACCATATATTTT

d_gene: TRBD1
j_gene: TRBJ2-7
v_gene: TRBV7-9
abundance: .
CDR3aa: CASNKWDRDSYEQYF
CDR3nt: TGTGCCAGCAACAAATGGGACAGGGACTCCTACGAGCAGTACTTC

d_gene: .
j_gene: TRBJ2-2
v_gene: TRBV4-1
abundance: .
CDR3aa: CASSHKGGAGELFF
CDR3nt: TGCGCCAGCAGCCATAAGGGGGGGGCCGGGGAGCTGTTTTTT

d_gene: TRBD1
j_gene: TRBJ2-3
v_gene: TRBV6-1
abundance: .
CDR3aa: CASSKTGAPRNTQYF
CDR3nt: TGTGCCAGCAGTAAGACAGGGGCTCCCAGGAATACGCAGTATTTT

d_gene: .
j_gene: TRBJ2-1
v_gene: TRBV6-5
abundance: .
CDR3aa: CASRPTGIRFNEQFF
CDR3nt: TGTGCCAGCAGGCCTACAGGGATTCGGTTCAATGAGCAGTTCTTC

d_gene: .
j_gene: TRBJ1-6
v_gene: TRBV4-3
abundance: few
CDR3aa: CASSQTLHRSTSSSYNSPLHF
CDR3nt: TGCGCCAGCAGCCAGACACTCCACAGGTCCACCTCGAGCTCCTATAATTCACCCCTCCACTTT

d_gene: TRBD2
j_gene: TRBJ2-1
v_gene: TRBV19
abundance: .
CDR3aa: CASTRKVRGADNEQFF
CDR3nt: TGTGCCAGTACCCGAAAAGTGCGGGGGGCCGACAATGAGCAGTTCTTC

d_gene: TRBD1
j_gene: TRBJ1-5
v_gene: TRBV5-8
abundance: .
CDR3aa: CASSLPNRDRGQETNQPQHF
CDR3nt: TGTGCCAGCAGCTTGCCGAACCGGGACAGGGGGCAAGAAACCAATCAGCCCCAGCATTTT

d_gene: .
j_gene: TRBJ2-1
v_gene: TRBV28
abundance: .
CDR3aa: CASSPPWTTFPVGQFF
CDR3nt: TGTGCCAGCAGTCCTCCTTGGACTACCTTCCCGGTGGGGCAGTTCTTC

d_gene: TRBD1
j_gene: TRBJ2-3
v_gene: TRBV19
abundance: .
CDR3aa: CASSYTTDRGRTDTQYF
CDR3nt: TGTGCCAGTAGTTATACGACGGACAGGGGGCGAACAGATACGCAGTATTTT